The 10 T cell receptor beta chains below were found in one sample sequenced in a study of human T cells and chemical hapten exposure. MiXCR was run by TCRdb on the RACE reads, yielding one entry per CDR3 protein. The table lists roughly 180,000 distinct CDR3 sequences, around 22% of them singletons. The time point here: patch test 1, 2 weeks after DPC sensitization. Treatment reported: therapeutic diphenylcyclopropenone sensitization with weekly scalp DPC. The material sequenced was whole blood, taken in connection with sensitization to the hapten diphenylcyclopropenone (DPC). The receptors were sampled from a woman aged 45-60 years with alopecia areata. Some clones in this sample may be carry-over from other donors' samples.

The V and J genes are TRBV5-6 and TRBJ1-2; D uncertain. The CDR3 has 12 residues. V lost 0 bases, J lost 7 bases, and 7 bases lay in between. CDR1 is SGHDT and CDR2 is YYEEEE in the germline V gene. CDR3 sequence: CASSLAVGGYTF. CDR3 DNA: TGTGCCAGCAGCTTGGCTGTGGGTGGCTACACCTTC.

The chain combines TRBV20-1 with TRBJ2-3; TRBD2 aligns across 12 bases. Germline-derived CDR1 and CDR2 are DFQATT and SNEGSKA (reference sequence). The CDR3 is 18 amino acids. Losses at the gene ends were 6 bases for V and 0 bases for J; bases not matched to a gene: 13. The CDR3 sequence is CSAEERTSGVTSTDTQYF. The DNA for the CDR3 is TGCAGTGCGGAGGAGCGGACTAGCGGGGTAACTAGCACAGATACGCAGTATTTT.

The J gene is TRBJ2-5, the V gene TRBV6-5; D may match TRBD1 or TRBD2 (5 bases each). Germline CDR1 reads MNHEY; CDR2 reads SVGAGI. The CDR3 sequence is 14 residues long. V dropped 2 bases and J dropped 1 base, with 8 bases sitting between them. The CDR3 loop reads CASSYRDGQETQYF. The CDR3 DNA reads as TGTGCCAGCAGTTACAGGGACGGCCAAGAGACCCAGTACTTC.

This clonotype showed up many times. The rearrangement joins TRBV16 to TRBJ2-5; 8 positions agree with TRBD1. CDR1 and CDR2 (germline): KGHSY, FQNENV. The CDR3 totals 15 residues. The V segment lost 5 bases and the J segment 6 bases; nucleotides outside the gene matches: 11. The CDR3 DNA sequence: TGTGCCAGCAGCTACGGACAGGGTGAGGGAAAGACCCAGTACTTC. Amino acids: CASSYGQGEGKTQYF.

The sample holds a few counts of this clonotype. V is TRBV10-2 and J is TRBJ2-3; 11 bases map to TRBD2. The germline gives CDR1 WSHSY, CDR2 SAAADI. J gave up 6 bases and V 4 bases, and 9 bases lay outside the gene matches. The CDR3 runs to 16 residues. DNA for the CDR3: TGCGCCAGCAGTGTACTAGCGGGGGAGAGGCGGGATACGCAGTATTTT. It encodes CASSVLAGERRDTQYF.

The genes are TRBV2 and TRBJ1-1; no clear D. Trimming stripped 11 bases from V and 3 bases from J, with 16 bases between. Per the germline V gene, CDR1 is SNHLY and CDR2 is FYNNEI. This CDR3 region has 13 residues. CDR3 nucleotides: TGTGCCGGTCAAGAGGGTAGGCACACTGAAGCTTTCTTT. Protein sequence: CAGQEGRHTEAFF.

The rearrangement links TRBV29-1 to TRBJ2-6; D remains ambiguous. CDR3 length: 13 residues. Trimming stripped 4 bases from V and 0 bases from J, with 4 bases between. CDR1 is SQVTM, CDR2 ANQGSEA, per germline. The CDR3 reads CSVVSSGANVLTF. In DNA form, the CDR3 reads TGCAGCGTTGTGTCCTCTGGGGCCAACGTCCTGACTTTC. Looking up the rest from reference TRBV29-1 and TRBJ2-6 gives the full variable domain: SAVISQKPSRDICQRGTSLTIQCQVDSQVTMMFWYRQQPGQSLTLIATANQGSEATYESGFVIDKFPISRPNLTFSTLTVSNMSPEDSSIYLCSVVSSGANVLTFGAGSRLTVL.

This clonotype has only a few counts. In nucleotides, the CDR3 is TGTGCCAGCAGCTCCTCTAGGTTCAAAAACATTCAGTACTTC. Its protein is CASSSSRFKNIQYF. The J gene is TRBJ2-4, the V gene TRBV11-2; no firm D call. With 4 bases removed from V and 3 bases from J, the gap between germline ends came to 10 bases. This CDR3 is built from 14 residues. Germline-derived CDR1 and CDR2 are SGHAT and FQNNGV.

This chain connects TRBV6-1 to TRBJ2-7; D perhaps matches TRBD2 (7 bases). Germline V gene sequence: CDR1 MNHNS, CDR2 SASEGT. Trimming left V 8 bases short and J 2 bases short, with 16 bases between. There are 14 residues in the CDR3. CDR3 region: CASGTLATTYEQYF. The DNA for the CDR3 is TGTGCCAGCGGGACACTAGCGACTACCTACGAGCAGTACTTC.

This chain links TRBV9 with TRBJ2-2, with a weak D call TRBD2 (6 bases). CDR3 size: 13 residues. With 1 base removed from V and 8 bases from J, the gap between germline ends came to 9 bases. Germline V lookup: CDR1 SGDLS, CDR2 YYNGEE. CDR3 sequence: CASSVPGAGELFF. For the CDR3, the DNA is TGTGCCAGCAGCGTACCGGGAGCGGGGGAGCTGTTTTTT.